This T cell receptor (beta chain) was profiled in a study of PD-1 blockade in classical Hodgkin lymphoma. Study-wide results and limits: Newly diagnosed and completely responding patients shared comparable baseline diversity. Reported baseline diversity: healthy donors highest, relapsed/refractory patients lowest. Diversity in CD4+ TCRs, unlike that measured in CD8+ TCRs, had risen significantly by C4D1.

Generated by immunoSEQ multiplex PCR, the TCRdb table keeps only in-frame clones and is missing some. The sample carries tens of thousands of clones, less than 95% recorded once. Described time point: cycle 4 day 1 (C4D1), after about 6 weeks of nivolumab. All the patients suffered relapse after autologous stem cell transplantation, and brentuximab vedotin exposure differed. The junction had 10 bases not matched to a gene; V was cut back by 1 base and J by 3 bases. CDR1 and CDR2 from the germline V gene are SGHVS and FNYEAQ. The CDR3 loop spans 17 amino acids. With respect to this clone: Antigen unknown.

This TCR was recovered from a human donor with classical Hodgkin lymphoma. The source was peripheral blood mononuclear cells (PBMCs), collected before the fourth cycle of nivolumab. The gene calls are TRBV7-6 and TRBJ1-1; 8 bases line up with TRBD1. Here the CDR3 reads CASSLVPGGAGDTEAFF. CDR3 DNA sequence: TGTGCCAGCAGCTTAGTCCCAGGGGGCGCCGGGGACACTGAAGCTTTCTTT.